The 3 T cell receptor beta chains below come from one sample, sequenced in a study of beta chain features in type 1 diabetes. The sequenced template was cDNA made from the entire isolated RNA. The data were produced by immunoSEQ multiplex PCR, yet TCRdb's version contains in-frame clones alone and is incomplete. The sample holds over 300,000 clones, under 8.5% seen once. The sample was central memory CD4+ T cells from blood. Source of these receptors: a woman under 30 in good health.

The chain carries TRBV4-1 and TRBJ2-4, with D hard to call. The V and J ends lost 1 base and 1 base respectively, with 14 bases between them. Germline CDR1 reads MGHRA; CDR2 reads YSYEKL. The CDR3 covers 17 residues. This CDR3 is CASSQGVPPTAKNIQYF. CDR3 nucleotides: TGCGCCAGCAGCCAAGGTGTTCCACCTACGGCCAAAAACATTCAGTACTTC.

The rearrangement joins TRBV5-1 to TRBJ1-1; possibly TRBD1 for D (6 bases). Trimming pared 0 bases from V and 6 bases from J, leaving 18 bases between. The CDR3 is made up of 16 amino acids. Germline CDR1 is SGHRS and CDR2 is YFSETQ. The CDR3 DNA is TGCGCCAGCAGCTTGGCCCCAGGGGATGGGGGGGCTGAAGCTTTCTTT. It encodes CASSLAPGDGGAEAFF.

This clone has ten or more counts. The chain links TRBV10-3 to TRBJ2-5; D not certain. Trimming stripped 6 bases from V and 1 base from J, with 12 bases between. The CDR3 runs to 14 residues. Germline lookup yields CDR1 ENHRY and CDR2 SYGVKD. CDR3 residues: CAISHSLSQETQYF. The CDR3, as DNA: TGTGCCATCAGCCACAGCCTAAGCCAAGAGACCCAGTACTTC.